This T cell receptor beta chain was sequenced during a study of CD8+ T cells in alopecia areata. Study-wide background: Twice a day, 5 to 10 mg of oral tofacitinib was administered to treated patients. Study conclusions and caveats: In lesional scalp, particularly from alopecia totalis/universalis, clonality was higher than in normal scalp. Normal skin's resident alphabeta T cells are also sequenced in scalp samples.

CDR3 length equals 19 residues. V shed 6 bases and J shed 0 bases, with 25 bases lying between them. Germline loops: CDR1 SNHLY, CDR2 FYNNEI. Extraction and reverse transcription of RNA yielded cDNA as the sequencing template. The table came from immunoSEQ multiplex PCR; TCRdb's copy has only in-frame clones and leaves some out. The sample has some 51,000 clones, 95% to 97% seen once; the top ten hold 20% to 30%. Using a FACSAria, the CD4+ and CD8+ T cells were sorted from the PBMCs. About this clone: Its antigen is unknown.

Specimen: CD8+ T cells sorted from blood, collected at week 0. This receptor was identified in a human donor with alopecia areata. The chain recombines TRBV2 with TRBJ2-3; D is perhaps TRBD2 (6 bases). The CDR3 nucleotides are TGTGCCAGCAGCACTACTGCTCTCATAGCGGCCACTAGCACAGATACGCAGTATTTT. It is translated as CASSTTALIAATSTDTQYF.